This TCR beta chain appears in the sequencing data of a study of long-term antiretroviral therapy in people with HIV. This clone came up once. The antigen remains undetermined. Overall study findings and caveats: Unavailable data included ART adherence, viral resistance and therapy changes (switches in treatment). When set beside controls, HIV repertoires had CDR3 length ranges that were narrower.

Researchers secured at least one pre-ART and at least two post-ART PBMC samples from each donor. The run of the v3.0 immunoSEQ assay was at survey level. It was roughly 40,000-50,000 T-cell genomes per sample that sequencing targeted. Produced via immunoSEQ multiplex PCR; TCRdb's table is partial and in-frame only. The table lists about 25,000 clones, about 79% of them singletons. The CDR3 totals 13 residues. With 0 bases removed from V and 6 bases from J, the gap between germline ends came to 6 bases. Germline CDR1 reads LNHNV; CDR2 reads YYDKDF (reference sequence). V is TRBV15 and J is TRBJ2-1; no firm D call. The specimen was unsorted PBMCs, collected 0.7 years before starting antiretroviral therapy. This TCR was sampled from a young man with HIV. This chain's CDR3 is CATSRDRANEQFF. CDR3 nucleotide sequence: TGTGCCACCAGCAGAGATAGAGCCAATGAGCAGTTCTTC.